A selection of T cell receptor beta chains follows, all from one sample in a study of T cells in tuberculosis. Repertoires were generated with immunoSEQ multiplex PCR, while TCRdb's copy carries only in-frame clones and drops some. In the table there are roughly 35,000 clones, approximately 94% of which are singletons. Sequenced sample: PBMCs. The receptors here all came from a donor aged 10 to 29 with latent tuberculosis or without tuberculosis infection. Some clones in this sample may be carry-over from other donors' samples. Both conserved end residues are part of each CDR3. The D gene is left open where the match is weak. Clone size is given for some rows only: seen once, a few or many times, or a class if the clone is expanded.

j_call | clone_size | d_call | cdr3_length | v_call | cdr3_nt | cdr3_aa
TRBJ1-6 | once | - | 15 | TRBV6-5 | TGTGCCAGCACCGAAAGGAGAGGTTATAATTCACCCCTCCACTTT | CASTERRGYNSPLHF
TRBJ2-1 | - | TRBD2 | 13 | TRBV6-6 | TGTGCCAGCACCCTACGGGGGGGGGATGAGCAGTTCTTC | CASTLRGGDEQFF
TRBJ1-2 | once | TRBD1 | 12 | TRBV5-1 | TGCGCCAGCACAGGGGGCGCGTATGGCTACACCTTC | CASTGGAYGYTF
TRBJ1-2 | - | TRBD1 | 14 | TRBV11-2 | TGTGCCAGCAGTTCCGGGACAGGAAACTATGGCTACACCTTC | CASSSGTGNYGYTF
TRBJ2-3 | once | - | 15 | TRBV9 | TGTGCCAGCAGCGTAGTCGGGGACAACACAGATACGCAGTATTTT | CASSVVGDNTDTQYF
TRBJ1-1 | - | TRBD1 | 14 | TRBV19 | TGTGCCAGTAGTACTGGACAGGGGAACACTGAAGCTTTCTTT | CASSTGQGNTEAFF
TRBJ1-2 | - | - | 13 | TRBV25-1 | TGTGCCAGCAGTGAATCTCGGGGGGATGGCTACACCTTC | CASSESRGDGYTF
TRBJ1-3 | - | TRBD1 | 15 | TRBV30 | TGTGCCTGGAGCTACAGGGGCCTCTCTGGAAACACCATATATTTT | CAWSYRGLSGNTIYF
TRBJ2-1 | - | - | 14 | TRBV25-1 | TGTGCCAGCAGTGAATCTGGGTGGGCTAATGAGCAGTTCTTC | CASSESGWANEQFF
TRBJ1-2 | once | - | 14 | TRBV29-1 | TGCAGCGTTGGTCAGGCAGGGACTAACTATGGCTACACCTTC | CSVGQAGTNYGYTF
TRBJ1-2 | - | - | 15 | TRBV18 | TGTGCCAGCTCACCAGCGGGGACGGGTAACTATGGCTACACCTTC | CASSPAGTGNYGYTF
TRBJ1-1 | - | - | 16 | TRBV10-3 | TGTGCCATCAGTGAAAATTGGTCCTTATGGCACACTGAAGCTTTCTTT | CAISENWSLWHTEAFF
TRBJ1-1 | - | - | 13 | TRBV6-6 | TGTGCCAGCAGTTACTCAGAGGTCACTGAAGCTTTCTTT | CASSYSEVTEAFF
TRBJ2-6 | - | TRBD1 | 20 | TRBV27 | TGTGCCAGCAGTTTCGTGACTCCCCGGACAGGGGGCTCTGGGGCCAACGTCCTGACTTTC | CASSFVTPRTGGSGANVLTF
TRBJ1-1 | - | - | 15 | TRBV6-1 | TGTGCCAGCAGGGACCCGGGAGCAGTGAACACTGAAGCTTTCTTT | CASRDPGAVNTEAFF
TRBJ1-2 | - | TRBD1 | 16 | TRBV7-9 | TGTGCCAGCAGCTTAGGGACAGGGTTCCCTAACTATGGCTACACCTTC | CASSLGTGFPNYGYTF
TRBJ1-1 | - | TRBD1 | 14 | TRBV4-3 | TGCGCCAGCAGCCACCCAGACAGGGACACTGAAGCTTTCTTT | CASSHPDRDTEAFF
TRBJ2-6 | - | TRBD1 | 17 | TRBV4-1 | TGCGCCAGCAGCCATGGACAGGGGGCGTATGGGGCCAACGTCCTGACTTTC | CASSHGQGAYGANVLTF
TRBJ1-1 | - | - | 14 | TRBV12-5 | TGTGCTAGTGGTTTAGGGGATATGAACACTGAAGCTTTCTTT | CASGLGDMNTEAFF
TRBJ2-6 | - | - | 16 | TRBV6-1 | TGTGCCAGCAGTGGAAACAGGGTGGCTGGGGCCAACGTCCTGACTTTC | CASSGNRVAGANVLTF
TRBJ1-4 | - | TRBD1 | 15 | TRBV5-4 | TGTGCCAGCAGCCTGGACAGGGGGCGTGCGGAAAAACTGTTTTTT | CASSLDRGRAEKLFF
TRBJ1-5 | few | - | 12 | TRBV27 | TGTGCCAGCAGTTCCCAAGGGGTCGCCCAGCATTTT | CASSSQGVAQHF
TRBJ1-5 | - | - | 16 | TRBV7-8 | TGTGCCAGCAGCTTAGGGATTGGAGGTTCCAATCAGCCCCAGCATTTT | CASSLGIGGSNQPQHF
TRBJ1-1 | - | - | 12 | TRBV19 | TGTGCCAGTAGTGTGCCGGACAGTGAAGCTTTCTTT | CASSVPDSEAFF
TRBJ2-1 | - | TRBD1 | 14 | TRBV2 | TGTGCCAGCAGGGGGACAGGGTACCTCAATGAGCAGTTCTTC | CASRGTGYLNEQFF
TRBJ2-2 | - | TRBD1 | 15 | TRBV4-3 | TGCGCCAGCAGCCAGGACAGGTTGAACACCGGGGAGCTGTTTTTT | CASSQDRLNTGELFF
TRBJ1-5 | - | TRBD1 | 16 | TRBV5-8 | TGTGCCAGCAGCTTGGGCAGGGGGCTCAGAAATCAGCCCCAGCATTTT | CASSLGRGLRNQPQHF
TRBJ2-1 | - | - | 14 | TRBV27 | TGTGCCAGCAGCAAGCGGACGGCCGGGGATGAGCAGTTCTTC | CASSKRTAGDEQFF
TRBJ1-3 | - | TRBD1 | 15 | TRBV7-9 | TGTGCCAGCAGCTCAAGACAGGGCTCTGGAAACACCATATATTTT | CASSSRQGSGNTIYF
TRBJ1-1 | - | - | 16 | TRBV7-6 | TGTGCCAGCAGCCCGAGCGGGGCAGGAATGAACACTGAAGCTTTCTTT | CASSPSGAGMNTEAFF
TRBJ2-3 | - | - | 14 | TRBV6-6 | TGTGCCAGCAGTTACGGGGGGAGCACAGATACGCAGTATTTT | CASSYGGSTDTQYF
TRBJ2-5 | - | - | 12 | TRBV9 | TGTGCCAGCAGCGTAGCCGAAGAGACCCAGTACTTC | CASSVAEETQYF
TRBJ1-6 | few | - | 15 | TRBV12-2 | TGTGCAAGTCGCTTAGGACAGGATAATAATTCACCCCTCCACTTT | CASRLGQDNNSPLHF
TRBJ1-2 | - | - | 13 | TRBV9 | TGTGCCAGCAGCGGCCGACAGGCGGCTGGCTACACCTTC | CASSGRQAAGYTF
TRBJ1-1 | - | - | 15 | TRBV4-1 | TGCGCCAGCAGCCAATATCAGGGCAGTTCCCCTGAAGCTTTCTTT | CASSQYQGSSPEAFF
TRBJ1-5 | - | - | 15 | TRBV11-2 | TGTGCCAGCAGCATTGACAGTTCCAGCAATCAGCCCCAGCATTTT | CASSIDSSSNQPQHF
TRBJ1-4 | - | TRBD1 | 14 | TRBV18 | TGTGCCAGCACGTTACAGGGGGATAATGAAAAACTGTTTTTT | CASTLQGDNEKLFF
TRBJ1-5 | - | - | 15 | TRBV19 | TGTGCCAGTAGTATGATAGGGGGAAGCAATCAGCCCCAGCATTTT | CASSMIGGSNQPQHF
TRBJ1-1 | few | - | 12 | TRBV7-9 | TGTGCCAGCAGCGGACAGAACACTGAAGCTTTCTTT | CASSGQNTEAFF
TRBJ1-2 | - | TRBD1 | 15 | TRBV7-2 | TGTGCCAGCAGCTTCGGGACAGGGGATAGGTATGGCTACACCTTC | CASSFGTGDRYGYTF
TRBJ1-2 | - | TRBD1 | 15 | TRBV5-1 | TGCGCCAGCAGCCTACAGGGGTCAAAAAACTATGGCTACACCTTC | CASSLQGSKNYGYTF
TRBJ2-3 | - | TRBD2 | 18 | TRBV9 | TGTGCCAGCAGCGTAGGGCCTAGCGGGGGTTGGCGCACAGATACGCAGTATTTT | CASSVGPSGGWRTDTQYF
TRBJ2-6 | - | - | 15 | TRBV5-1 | TGCGCCAGCAGCTTCAGGGCTTCTGGGGCCAACGTCCTGACTTTC | CASSFRASGANVLTF
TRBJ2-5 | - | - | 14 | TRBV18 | TGTGCCAGCTCACCAACCGGGGTGTCCGAGACCCAGTACTTC | CASSPTGVSETQYF
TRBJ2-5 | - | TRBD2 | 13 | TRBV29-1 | TGCAGCGTACGACTAGCGGCCCAAGAGACCCAGTACTTC | CSVRLAAQETQYF
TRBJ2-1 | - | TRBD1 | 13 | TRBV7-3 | TGTGCCAGCAGCCGGGACAGTTGGAATGAGCAGTTCTTC | CASSRDSWNEQFF
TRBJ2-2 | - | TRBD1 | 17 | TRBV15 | TGTGCCACCAGCAGACCCCGAGGGACAGGGAGGACCGGGGAGCTGTTTTTT | CATSRPRGTGRTGELFF
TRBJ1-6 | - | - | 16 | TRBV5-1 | TGCGCCAGCAGCAAGGACAACCGCTCCTATAATTCACCCCTCCACTTT | CASSKDNRSYNSPLHF
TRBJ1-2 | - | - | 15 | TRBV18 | TGTGCCAGCTCACCACGGGGAGGGAATAACTATGGCTACACCTTC | CASSPRGGNNYGYTF
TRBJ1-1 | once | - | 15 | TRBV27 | TGTGCCAGCAGTTTATCGTGGAGGGGGAACACTGAAGCTTTCTTT | CASSLSWRGNTEAFF
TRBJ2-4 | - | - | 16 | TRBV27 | TGTGCCAGCAGTGTACGGGGGTCAGGAATGTATAACATTCAGTACTTC | CASSVRGSGMYNIQYF
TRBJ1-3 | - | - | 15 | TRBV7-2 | TGTGCCAGCAGCCCGGGGGGTGGGTCGGGAAACACCATATATTTT | CASSPGGGSGNTIYF
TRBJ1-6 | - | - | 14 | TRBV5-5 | TGTGCCAGCAGCTTGGATGTAAATAATTCACCCCTCCACTTT | CASSLDVNNSPLHF
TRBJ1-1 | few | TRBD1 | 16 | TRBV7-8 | TGTGCCAGCAGCCCCTGGACGGGACAGGCTCACGATGAAGCTTTCTTT | CASSPWTGQAHDEAFF
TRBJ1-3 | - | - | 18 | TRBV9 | TGTGCCAGCAGCGTAGCGGAGGGGATGTGGAGCGCTGGAAACACCATATATTTT | CASSVAEGMWSAGNTIYF